This TCR beta chain was recorded in a study of cytomegalovirus exposure and HLA in healthy donors. In the PCR, 60 Vbeta and 13 Jbeta primers were used. Using immunoSEQ multiplex PCR, the repertoire was profiled, and TCRdb retains in-frame clones only, with some absent. The sample has around 250,000 clones, about 90% seen once. CDR1 SEHNR and CDR2 FQNEAQ come from the germline V gene (reference sequence). The CDR3 spans 15 residues. V dropped 5 bases and J dropped 7; count of bases not matched to a gene: 10. This clone was seen only once. The chain couples TRBV7-9 to TRBJ2-1; 8 nucleotides agree with TRBD2. This TCR derives from a girl aged 2-10 years in good health and CMV-seronegative. Sequenced sample: PBMCs. As DNA, the CDR3 is TGTGCCAGCAGCCCTCTGACTAGCGCTGTTAATGAGCAGTTCTTC. As protein: CASSPLTSAVNEQFF. The full variable domain, with the rest looked up from reference TRBV7-9 and TRBJ2-1, is DTGVSQNPRHKITKRGQNVTFRCDPISEHNRLYWYRQTLGQGPEFLTYFQNEAQLEKSRLLSDRFSAERPKGSFSTLEIQRTEQGDSAMYLCASSPLTSAVNEQFFGPGTRLTVL.